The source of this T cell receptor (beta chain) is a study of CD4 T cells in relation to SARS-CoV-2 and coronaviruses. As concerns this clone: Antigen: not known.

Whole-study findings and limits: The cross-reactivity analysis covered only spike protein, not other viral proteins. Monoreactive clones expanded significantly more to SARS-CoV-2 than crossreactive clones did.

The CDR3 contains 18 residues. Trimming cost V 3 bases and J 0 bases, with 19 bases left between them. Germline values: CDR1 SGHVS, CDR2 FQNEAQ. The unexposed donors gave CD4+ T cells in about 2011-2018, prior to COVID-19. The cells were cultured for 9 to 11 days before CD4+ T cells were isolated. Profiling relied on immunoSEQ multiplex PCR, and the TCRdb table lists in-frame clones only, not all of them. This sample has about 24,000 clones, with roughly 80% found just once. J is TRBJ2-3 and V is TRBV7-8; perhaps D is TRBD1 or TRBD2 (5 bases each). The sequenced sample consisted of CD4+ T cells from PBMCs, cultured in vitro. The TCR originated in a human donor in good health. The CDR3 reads CASSFLGVGPLSTDTQYF. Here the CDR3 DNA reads TGTGCCAGCAGCTTTTTGGGGGTCGGTCCCCTTAGCACAGATACGCAGTATTTT. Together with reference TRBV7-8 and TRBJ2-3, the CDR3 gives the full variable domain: GAGVSQSPRYKVAKRGQDVALRCDPISGHVSLFWYQQALGQGPEFLTYFQNEAQLDKSGLPSDRFFAERPEGSVSTLKIQRTQQEDSAVYLCASSFLGVGPLSTDTQYFGPGTRLTVL.